The 26 T cell receptor beta chains below come from one sample, sequenced in a study of shared clonotypes between healthy human individuals. Here immunoSEQ multiplex PCR was the method, and the copy in TCRdb shows in-frame clones only, minus some. This sample yields 1,100,000 or so clones, of which about 84% are seen a single time; approximately 0.5% belongs to the top ten. Source material: memory CD4+ T cells from PBMCs. Subset indicated: CD45RA-negative fraction. These receptor sequences come from a man aged 18 to 29 in good health. Some clones in this sample may be carry-over from other donors' samples.

The V gene is TRBV2, the J gene TRBJ1-3; no reliable D call. Germline lookup yields CDR1 SNHLY and CDR2 FYNNEI. V gave up 3 bases and J gave up 6 bases, with 12 bases separating them. This CDR3 is 14 amino acids long. CDR3 in DNA: TGTGCCAGCAGTGACCGTGTCGCAGAAAACACCATATATTTT. It codes for CASSDRVAENTIYF.

The chain links TRBV7-3 to TRBJ2-7, with unresolved D. Germline V lookup: CDR1 SGHTA, CDR2 FQGTGA. There are 15 residues in the CDR3. With 5 bases removed from V and 4 bases from J, the gap between germline ends came to 18 bases. In DNA, the CDR3 is TGTGCCAGCAGCCGCCTCGGGTCCTCCATTTACGAGCAGTACTTC. Translated, it gives CASSRLGSSIYEQYF.

This clone was found once. The chain uses TRBV7-4 and TRBJ2-7; D possibly uses TRBD1 or TRBD2 (6 bases each). Germline CDR1 reads SGHVT; CDR2 reads SQSDAQ. The CDR3 runs 16 residues. V dropped 4 bases and J dropped 0 bases, with 16 bases sitting between them. This chain's CDR3 is CASSSKQGLSSYEQYF. DNA for the CDR3: TGTGCCAGCAGCTCCAAACAGGGACTTAGCTCCTACGAGCAGTACTTC. The full variable domain, its missing parts supplied by reference TRBV7-4 and TRBJ2-7, is GAGVSQSPRYKVAKRGRDVALRCDSISGHVTLYWYRQTLGQGSEVLTYSQSDAQRDKSGRPSGRFSAERPERSVSTLKIQRTEQGDSAVYLCASSSKQGLSSYEQYFGPGTRLTVT.

This clone was observed a handful of times. The chain links TRBV19 to TRBJ1-4; 7 bases are a match to TRBD1. The CDR3 covers 14 residues. The V gene end was trimmed by 7 bases and the J gene end by 4 bases; junction bases not matched to a gene: 6. Germline V gene sequence: CDR1 LNHDA, CDR2 SQIVND (reference sequence). Here the CDR3 DNA reads TGTGCCAGTAACCCCGGGACAGTTAATGAAAAACTGTTTTTT. The encoded protein is CASNPGTVNEKLFF.

As to this clone: Other DNA variants within this sample encode the same CDR3. The rearrangement uses TRBV10-3 and TRBJ1-1; D is unclear. The CDR3 has 13 residues. CDR1 is ENHRY, CDR2 SYGVKD, per germline. Trimming cost V 5 bases and J 0 bases, with 7 bases left between them. Here the CDR3 reads CAISPGMNTEAFF. The CDR3 DNA follows: TGTGCCATCAGTCCGGGTATGAACACTGAAGCTTTCTTT.

About this clone: At one boundary the junction diverges from the germline segment, which might be a read error. The chain has TRBV4-1 and TRBJ2-5, with D hard to call. The length of the CDR3 is 15 residues. Per germline, CDR1 MGHRA and CDR2 YSYEKL. The DNA for the CDR3 is TGTGCCAGCAGCCAAGGATTGGCAGACCAAGGGACCCAGTACTTC. As protein: CASSQGLADQGTQYF.

This chain uses TRBV6-1 with TRBJ2-7, with D unclear. The CDR3 spans 13 residues. V gave up 6 bases and J gave up 6 bases, with 15 bases separating them. CDR1 is MNHNS, CDR2 SASEGT, per germline. The chain's CDR3 is CASSRFGRLEQYF. The CDR3, as DNA: TGTGCCAGCAGCAGGTTCGGTCGGCTCGAGCAGTACTTC.

Concerning this clone: Other DNA sequences in this specimen translate into the identical CDR3. V is TRBV28 and J is TRBJ1-3; D is possibly TRBD1 (5 bases). From germline, CDR1 is MDHEN and CDR2 SYDVKM. This CDR3 has 14 residues. The V and J ends lost 2 bases and 4 bases respectively, with 9 bases between them. The CDR3 loop is CASSLGGGGNTIYF. CDR3 bases: TGTGCCAGCAGTTTAGGGGGGGGAGGAAACACCATATATTTT.

This clone was counted a few times. V is TRBV28 and J is TRBJ2-2, with TRBD2 matching 16 bases. Trimming removed 8 bases from V and 6 bases from J; junction bases left unmatched: 30. The CDR3 runs to 24 residues. CDR1 MDHEN and CDR2 SYDVKM come from the germline V gene. The CDR3: CASSPNPFLQLPGLAGGPPGELFF. The CDR3 DNA reads as TGTGCCAGCTCACCGAACCCCTTCCTCCAACTCCCGGGACTAGCGGGAGGGCCTCCCGGGGAGCTGTTTTTT. Full variable domain (remainder filled in from reference TRBV28 and TRBJ2-2): DVKVTQSSRYLVKRTGEKVFLECVQDMDHENMFWYRQDPGLGLRLIYFSYDVKMKEKGDIPEGYSVSREKKERFSLILESASTNQTSMYLCASSPNPFLQLPGLAGGPPGELFFGEGSRLTVL.

The rearrangement links TRBV15 to TRBJ1-2; D is unclear. Germline CDR1 and CDR2: LNHNV and YYDKDF (reference sequence). V lost 3 bases to trimming and J lost 8 bases, with 13 bases between them. The CDR3 sequence is 13 residues long. The CDR3 protein is CATSRYGLEGYTF. The CDR3 DNA follows: TGTGCCACCAGCAGGTATGGGCTGGAAGGCTACACCTTC.

The chain employs TRBV7-8 and TRBJ2-7, with TRBD2 as a possible D gene (6 bases). CDR3 length: 14 amino acids. Per germline, CDR1 SGHVS and CDR2 FQNEAQ. V was pared by 6 bases and J by 3 bases, with 15 bases between. The CDR3 coding sequence is TGTGCCAGCAGGATTGGACTATCCTTCTACGAGCAGTACTTC. Protein: CASRIGLSFYEQYF.

The chain carries TRBV11-2 and TRBJ2-1; D ambiguous. Germline V gene sequence: CDR1 SGHAT, CDR2 FQNNGV. This CDR3 is 14 amino acids long. With 3 bases removed from V and 4 bases from J, the gap between germline ends came to 10 bases. The CDR3 loop is CASSFGSPYNEQFF. The CDR3 DNA reads as TGTGCCAGCAGCTTTGGTAGCCCATACAATGAGCAGTTCTTC. Full variable domain (rest looked up from reference TRBV11-2 and TRBJ2-1): EAGVAQSPRYKIIEKRQSVAFWCNPISGHATLYWYQQILGQGPKLLIQFQNNGVVDDSQLPKDRFSAERLKGVDSTLKIQPAKLEDSAVYLCASSFGSPYNEQFFGPGTRLTVL.

The rearrangement links TRBV5-1 to TRBJ1-1; no firm D call. The V and J ends lost 6 bases and 5 bases respectively, with 14 bases between them. Looked up from germline, CDR1 is SGHRS and CDR2 is YFSETQ. The CDR3 is made up of 13 amino acids. The CDR3 DNA is TGCGCCAGCACCGACGGGGTGGGGACTGAAGCTTTCTTT. Its protein is CASTDGVGTEAFF.

A few counts support this clone. The CDR3 DNA follows: TGCGCCAGCAAAACGACAGGGGAAGAAGATACGCAGTATTTT. This gives the protein CASKTTGEEDTQYF. The chain links TRBV10-2 to TRBJ2-3; 8 bases align to TRBD1. Germline values: CDR1 WSHSY, CDR2 SAAADI. The CDR3 has 14 amino acids. V gave up 7 bases and J gave up 5 bases; unmatched junction bases: 8.

This clone was seen a few times. The chain uses TRBV28 and TRBJ1-2; no reliable D call. The CDR3 runs 13 residues. The ends were cut back, 3 bases at V and 4 bases at J, with 9 bases in the middle. Germline CDR1 and CDR2: MDHEN and SYDVKM. CDR3 protein: CASSFVGFYGYTF. CDR3 bases: TGTGCCAGCAGTTTCGTGGGTTTCTATGGCTACACCTTC.

The rearrangement joins TRBV4-3 to TRBJ2-7; D unclear. The CDR3 spans 14 residues. Trimming pared 0 bases from V and 2 bases from J, leaving 8 bases between. Germline CDR1 LGHNA, CDR2 YSLEER. CDR3 DNA: TGCGCCAGCAGCCAAGAAGCGAGAACCTACGAGCAGTACTTC. This translates into CASSQEARTYEQYF.

The chain recombines TRBV15 with TRBJ2-5, with 9 bases identical to TRBD2. The J segment lost 5 bases and the V segment lost 5 bases, leaving 3 bases of the junction unmatched. Per germline, CDR1 LNHNV and CDR2 YYDKDF (reference sequence). The CDR3 extends over 13 amino acids. The CDR3 region has the DNA TGTGCCACCAGCCGACTAGCGGACGAGACCCAGTACTTC. Its protein product is CATSRLADETQYF.

The chain links TRBV6-1 to TRBJ1-4; 9 bases agree with TRBD1. The CDR3 spans 15 residues. The germline gives CDR1 MNHNS, CDR2 SASEGT. Trimming took 6 bases from V and 8 from J; bases not matched to a gene: 10. CDR3 residues: CASSQRDREGEKLFF. CDR3 in DNA: TGTGCCAGCAGCCAACGGGACAGGGAGGGCGAAAAACTGTTTTTT.

This chain connects TRBV9 to TRBJ2-1; 7 bases map to TRBD1. The CDR3 totals 15 residues. Trimming took 4 bases from V and 2 from J; bases not matched to a gene: 6. Germline-derived CDR1 and CDR2 are SGDLS and YYNGEE. CDR3 residues: CASSLDRATYNEQFF. CDR3 bases: TGTGCCAGCAGCCTCGACAGGGCTACCTACAATGAGCAGTTCTTC.

The chain joins TRBV29-1 to TRBJ2-7; TRBD1 agrees at 10 bases. Unmatched junction bases numbered 15, after V lost 7 bases and J lost 3 bases. Germline V gene data show CDR1 as SQVTM and CDR2 as ANQGSEA. The CDR3 is 16 residues long. Here the CDR3 DNA reads TGCAGCGCTACCAAGTTCCGGGACAGGGGCTACTACGAGCAGTACTTC. It is translated as CSATKFRDRGYYEQYF.

This clone was seen a few times. J is TRBJ2-5 and V is TRBV29-1; 10 positions match TRBD1. Per the germline V gene, CDR1 is SQVTM and CDR2 is ANQGSEA. The CDR3 has 13 residues. Unmatched junction bases numbered 7, after V lost 7 bases and J lost 5 bases. The CDR3 bases are TGCAGCGCTTGGGGACAGGGGTCGGAGACCCAGTACTTC. This codes for CSAWGQGSETQYF.

This clone was picked up one time. The gene calls are TRBV7-2 and TRBJ1-5; D perhaps matches TRBD1 (5 bases). Trimming cost V 2 bases and J 3 bases, with 8 bases left between them. From germline, CDR1 is SGHTA and CDR2 FQGNSA. The CDR3 has 14 amino acids. The CDR3 DNA follows: TGTGCCAGCAGCTTACAGGGCTTCAATCAGCCCCAGCATTTT. The encoded protein is CASSLQGFNQPQHF.

The chain is built from TRBV28 and TRBJ2-7; no reliable D call. The CDR3 covers 15 residues. The V gene lost 2 bases and the J gene lost 3 bases, with 14 bases spanning the gap. CDR1 and CDR2 (germline): MDHEN, SYDVKM. CDR3 loop: CASSLISTALYEQYF. The CDR3 nucleotides read TGTGCCAGCAGTTTAATCTCTACAGCCCTCTACGAGCAGTACTTC.

In DNA, the CDR3 is TGTGCCAGCAGTGAAGAACCAGATCAGACGAACACCGGGGAGCTGTTTTTT. It specifies CASSEEPDQTNTGELFF. The chain uses TRBV6-1 and TRBJ2-2; D gene unclear. V shed 1 base and J shed 0 bases, with 12 bases lying between them. Germline V gives CDR1 MNHNS, CDR2 SASEGT. The length of the CDR3 is 17 residues.

The genes are TRBV28 and TRBJ1-4; 11 nucleotides align to TRBD1. This CDR3 is built from 15 residues. Germline lookup yields CDR1 MDHEN and CDR2 SYDVKM. Trimming at V came to 5 bases and at J to 6 bases, leaving 5 bases not matched to a gene. As DNA, the CDR3 is TGTGCCAGCAGTCCTCAGGGACAGGGGGATGAAAAACTGTTTTTT. Translation: CASSPQGQGDEKLFF.

The chain joins TRBV7-3 to TRBJ2-1; the match to TRBD2 covers 7 bases. The CDR3 has 14 residues. Germline V lookup: CDR1 SGHTA, CDR2 FQGTGA. Trimming cost V 5 bases and J 5 bases; bases outside gene matches: 6. The CDR3 spells CASSISGTNNEQFF. The CDR3 DNA follows: TGTGCCAGCAGCATATCCGGGACTAACAATGAGCAGTTCTTC. Full variable domain (missing parts from reference TRBV7-3 and TRBJ2-1): GAGVSQTPSNKVTEKGKYVELRCDPISGHTALYWYRQSLGQGPEFLIYFQGTGAADDSGLPNDRFFAVRPEGSVSTLKIQRTERGDSAVYLCASSISGTNNEQFFGPGTRLTVL.